This T cell receptor beta chain was sequenced during a study of shared clonotypes between healthy human individuals. In the CD4+ fraction, cells were divided into CD45RA+ naive and CD45RA-negative memory subsets. A remark on this clone: Its specificity is not known.

Study outcomes and limitations: Sharing across four donors was highest in naive CD4 (around 5%) and lowest in memory CD8 (roughly 0.4%). The study generally estimated greater richness for naive than memory subsets.

Original data processing: Junction-only sequences produced by ImmunoSEQ had no quality scores, so filtering differed. Using immunoSEQ multiplex PCR, the repertoire was profiled, and TCRdb retains in-frame clones only, with some absent. V, J and clone size are taken as reported in that table, and D and trimming were inferred from the DNA itself. This table has some 680,000 clones, approximately 73% appearing once. The receptor's source is a woman in her 30s in good health. The sequencing sample was made of memory CD4+ T cells sorted from blood. Stated subset: CD45RA-negative fraction.

The CDR3 DNA follows: TGTGCCAGCAGTTTATTGACTACTTTCAATCAGCCCCAGCATTTT. This translates into CASSLLTTFNQPQHF. This chain uses TRBV28 with TRBJ1-5; unclear D gene. Trimming took off 1 base at V and 3 bases at J, with 10 bases between the two ends. This CDR3 is 15 amino acids long. Germline values: CDR1 MDHEN, CDR2 SYDVKM.